This TCR beta chain is drawn from a study of blood T cell repertoires in COVID-19 (TCRdb year 2020). Looking at the study overall: Samples covering the acute and convalescent phases of COVID-19 were provided by collaborators in the United States, Italy and Spain. The sample metadata nearly always contained a de-identified subject ID, COVID-19 status, age in years and sex. Subjects who had been exposed to COVID-19, were actively infected with it, or had recovered from it provided the deeply sampled blood TCRbeta repertoires that made up the dataset. Samples came from the ongoing ImmuneRACE study (first 160 participants) plus 1,254 subjects from 6 global collaborators. HLA class I and class II types, where available, came from metadata supplied by the sample provider rather than from assay-based typing. The prospective study material was composed of cDNA or gDNA derived from T cells, B-cell-depleted T cells, or PBMCs. The repertoires were made available in a free public database intended to serve as a resource for research on the immune response to SARS-CoV-2.

Note on this clone: Its antigen has not been determined. Qualities for individual bases were not recorded, and no much larger clone is one base off.

The germline V gene specifies SGHRS as CDR1 and YFSETQ as CDR2. V is cut by 0 bases and J by 5 bases, and the space between the germline ends is 8 bases. The CDR3 measures 14 amino acids from cysteine to phenylalanine. CDR3 DNA only is kept here, 42 bases in frame from base 1. In the prospective study, participants were 18 to 89 years old, resided in fewer than 25 geographic areas of the United States, and were enrolled through a virtual design. Cohort assignment in the prospective study relied on participant-reported clinical history from a screening survey and a study questionnaire. Recovered participants in ImmuneRACE Cohort 3 were defined by two consecutive negative NP/OP PCR tests, clearance by a healthcare professional, or resolution of symptoms. In the prospective study, whole blood, serum and a nasopharyngeal or oropharyngeal swab were collected from each participant by mobile phlebotomists. Over an approximately 2-month period, participants in the prospective study had the option of providing additional blood draws and questionnaires. Before DNA extraction, prospective study blood samples were shipped either frozen or at room temperature.

Overall study outcomes, separate from this receptor: Clinical and demographic metadata were provided uncurated, with the amount varying by source and participant.

TCRbeta CDR3 regions were amplified from genomic DNA using the immunoSEQ Assay, a bias-controlled multiplex PCR. The study's processing was this. Nucleated cell counts per sample were estimated from amplification of reference gene primers within the assay. Sequence reads were collapsed and filtered to measure the absolute abundance of every unique TCRbeta CDR3 rearrangement. Productive Simpson clonality was computed per sample as the square root of Simpson's diversity index over productive rearrangements. TCRdb took this table from immuneACCESS and kept in-frame rearrangements with V and J called. Such tables lack part of the clones; where checked against another copy, unresolved V genes explain under half of the gap, and the rest is unexplained. V and J calls and clone size are those listed in that table; D and trimming were worked out from the DNA. Counted in this sample were about 410,000 clones; roughly 90% of them appeared once. The ten largest clones take up about 1.7% of the sample.

The chain uses TRBV5-1 and TRBJ2-2, and perhaps TRBD2 as D gene, on 5 matching bases. The sample comprised PBMCs or T cells enriched from blood (not recorded which). The receptor was isolated from a woman under 40 who had recovered from COVID-19. This receptor has the CDR3 CASSLASGTGELFF. The DNA is as follows: TGCGCCAGCAGCTTGGCCAGCGGAACCGGGGAGCTGTTTTTT.